The sequence of this T cell receptor beta chain was determined in a study of beta chain features in type 1 diabetes. The CDR3 sequence is 16 residues long. After removal of 3 bases from V and 5 bases from J, the junction contained 10 bases not matched to a gene. Looked up from germline, CDR1 is SGDLS and CDR2 is YYNGEE. This clone was recorded a few times. What it binds is unknown. TCRB transcripts that were expressed got sequenced, as all of the isolated RNA had been reverse transcribed. Sequencing was performed with immunoSEQ multiplex PCR; in TCRdb, only in-frame clones are kept and a portion is missing. Among about 160,000 clones listed, around 7.9% were seen once. Purity above 95% was achieved in all sorted populations. Points from the study as a whole: Cells expressing TCR highly could be over-represented by cDNA sequencing. People with Type 1 diabetes carried modestly yet significantly shorter TCRB CDR3s in all four CD4+ subsets.

This TCR was sampled from a man between 18 and 29 years old with type 1 diabetes. The V gene is TRBV9, the J gene TRBJ1-3; 8 bases fit TRBD1. The sample comprised central memory CD4+ T cells from blood. The CDR3 protein is CASSDPRTGLRNTIYF. The CDR3 nucleotides read TGTGCCAGCAGCGATCCGAGGACAGGGCTTAGAAACACCATATATTTT.